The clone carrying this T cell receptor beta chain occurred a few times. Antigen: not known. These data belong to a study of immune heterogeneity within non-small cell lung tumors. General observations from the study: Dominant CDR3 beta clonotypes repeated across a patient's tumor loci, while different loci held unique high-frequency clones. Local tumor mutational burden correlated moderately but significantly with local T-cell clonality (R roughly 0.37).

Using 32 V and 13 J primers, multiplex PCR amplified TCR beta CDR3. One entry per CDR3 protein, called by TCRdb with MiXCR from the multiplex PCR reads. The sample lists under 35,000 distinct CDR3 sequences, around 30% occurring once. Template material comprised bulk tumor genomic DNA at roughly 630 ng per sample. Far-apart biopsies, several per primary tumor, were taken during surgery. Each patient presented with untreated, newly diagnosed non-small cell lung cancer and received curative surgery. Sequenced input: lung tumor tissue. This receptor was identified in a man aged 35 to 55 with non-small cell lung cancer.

CDR3 protein: CARAYQTGGLSHNEQFF. CDR3 nucleotide sequence: TGTGCCCGCGCGTATCAGACAGGGGGCTTGTCCCACAATGAGCAGTTCTTC. The chain joins TRBV2 to TRBJ2-1; the match to TRBD1 covers 10 bases. V was pared by 11 bases and J by 5 bases, with 18 bases of the junction left unmatched. The CDR3 is made up of 17 amino acids. Germline lookup yields CDR1 SNHLY and CDR2 FYNNEI.